This T cell receptor (beta chain) was recorded in a study of control samples from healthy donors and cancer patients (dated by TCRdb to 2020 to 2022). The germline V gene (reference sequence) sets CDR1 to SEHNR and CDR2 to FQNEAQ. The CDR3 numbers 13 residues from cysteine through phenylalanine. The only DNA kept is the CDR3, 39 bases in frame from the first base. V is cut by 4 bases and J by 10 bases, and the space between the germline ends is 13 bases. The library was prepared using the immunoSEQ multiplex PCR assay. TCRdb re-hosts the immuneACCESS table, in-frame sequences only. Its copies lack some clones; in the studies checked, an unresolved V gene accounts for under half of them, and the cause for the rest is not known. The sample table holds 150,000 or so clones, of which 93% were seen once. The ten largest account for almost 6% of the sample. Note on this clone: The clone's antigen remains unknown. The record has no base qualities; no much larger clone is one base away.

This TCR was sampled from a man younger than 35 in good health. In this chain, TRBV7-9 is recombined with TRBJ2-2, and TRBD1 may be the D gene, going by 6 matching bases. Sequenced: blood. The CDR3 region has the sequence CASSSQGFVELFF. The nucleotide sequence reads TGTGCCAGCAGCTCACAGGGTTTTGTGGAGCTGTTTTTT.